The 11 T cell receptor beta chains listed next were all sequenced from one sample in a study of cytomegalovirus exposure and HLA in healthy donors. The PCR used 60 Vbeta and 13 Jbeta primers. TCRdb keeps only in-frame clones here, not all; method: immunoSEQ multiplex PCR. The sample lists around 120,000 clones, 75% to 90% occurring once. Sequenced: PBMCs. The receptors here all came from a female donor in good health and CMV-seropositive.

This clone was seen once. This rearrangement joins TRBV19 to TRBJ1-5, with 7 bases that match TRBD1. This CDR3 region has 14 residues. CDR1 and CDR2 from the germline V gene are LNHDA and SQIVND (reference sequence). V was pared by 0 bases and J by 10 bases, with 6 bases of the junction left unmatched. CDR3 loop: CASSIDDRVLPQHF. DNA for the CDR3: TGTGCCAGTAGTATAGATGACAGGGTTTTACCCCAGCATTTT.

This clone is a singleton in its sample. The chain employs TRBV30 and TRBJ1-2; D perhaps matches TRBD1 (5 bases). The CDR3 totals 13 residues. V shed 3 bases and J shed 5 bases, with 13 bases lying between them. The V gene's germline CDR1 is GTSNPN and CDR2 SVGIG (reference sequence). In DNA form, the CDR3 reads TGTGCCTGGAGGCAGGCCGGGGGATATGGCTACACCTTC. Translation: CAWRQAGGYGYTF.

V and J are TRBV27 and TRBJ2-1; TRBD1 agrees at 12 bases. The junction had 5 bases not matched to a gene; V was cut back by 2 bases and J by 9 bases. This CDR3 spans 15 amino acids. Germline CDR1 MNHEY, CDR2 SMNVEV (reference sequence). The CDR3 sequence is CASSLMGQGASEQFF. CDR3 DNA sequence: TGTGCCAGCAGTTTAATGGGACAGGGGGCTAGTGAGCAGTTCTTC.

The chain employs TRBV4-2 and TRBJ1-6, with 7 bases aligning to TRBD1. Germline CDR1 and CDR2: LGHNA and YNFKEQ. CDR3 length equals 14 residues. Trimming took 3 bases from V and 7 from J; bases not matched to a gene: 3. CDR3 sequence (DNA): TGTGCCAGCAGCCATCCGGGACAGAATTCACCCCTCCACTTT. It translates to CASSHPGQNSPLHF.

The chain uses TRBV2 and TRBJ1-2; D may be TRBD1 (6 bases). The CDR3 spans 13 residues. Trimming stripped 5 bases from V and 4 bases from J, with 11 bases between. Germline assignment: CDR1 SNHLY and CDR2 FYNNEI. CDR3 region: CASSLQGSYGYTF. CDR3 nucleotide sequence: TGTGCCAGCAGTCTGCAGGGGTCCTATGGCTACACCTTC.

The gene calls are TRBV2 and TRBJ1-1; TRBD1 agrees at 7 bases. V was pared by 9 bases and J by 7 bases, with 14 bases of the junction left unmatched. CDR3 length: 14 amino acids. CDR1 SNHLY and CDR2 FYNNEI come from the germline V gene. CDR3 DNA sequence: TGTGCCAGAAAGAGGGGGCGCGAAGTAGGTGAAGCTTTCTTT. Its protein product is CARKRGREVGEAFF.

This chain uses TRBV18 with TRBJ2-7; D unclear. The CDR3 is made up of 15 amino acids. With 0 bases removed from V and 5 bases from J, the gap between germline ends came to 14 bases. Germline V lookup: CDR1 KGHSH, CDR2 LQKENI. The CDR3 loop reads CASSPPTPPPDEQYF. In DNA form, the CDR3 reads TGTGCCAGCTCACCACCGACTCCCCCTCCAGACGAGCAGTACTTC.

The chain employs TRBV7-2 and TRBJ2-6, with D maybe TRBD1 (5 bases). The CDR3 is 15 amino acids. The germline V gene has CDR1 SGHTA and CDR2 FQGNSA. Trimming cost V 7 bases and J 0 bases, with 10 bases left between them. The DNA of the CDR3 is TGTGCCAGCACTTTACAGGACTCTGGGGCCAACGTCCTGACTTTC. It yields the protein CASTLQDSGANVLTF. Full variable domain (remainder filled in from reference TRBV7-2 and TRBJ2-6): GAGVSQSPSNKVTEKGKDVELRCDPISGHTALYWYRQSLGQGLEFLIYFQGNSAPDKSGLPSDRFSAERTGGSVSTLTIQRTQQEDSAVYLCASTLQDSGANVLTFGAGSRLTVL.

V gene TRBV29-1 combines with J gene TRBJ2-1; 8 nucleotides align to TRBD2. V was pared by 2 bases and J by 1 base, with 10 bases of the junction left unmatched. The CDR3 loop spans 17 amino acids. Germline CDR1 SQVTM, CDR2 ANQGSEA. The CDR3 protein is CSVEWSGGDKSYNEQFF. As DNA, the CDR3 is TGCAGCGTTGAATGGTCCGGGGGGGATAAATCCTACAATGAGCAGTTCTTC.

The genes are TRBV18 and TRBJ1-1; 9 bases are a match to TRBD1. V was pared by 3 bases and J by 4 bases, with 3 bases of the junction left unmatched. This CDR3 is 14 amino acids long. Germline CDR1 and CDR2: KGHSH and LQKENI. CDR3 loop: CASSPSTGGTEAFF. The CDR3 DNA reads TGTGCCAGCTCACCCTCGACAGGGGGCACTGAAGCTTTCTTT.

This clone was observed a handful of times. This rearrangement joins TRBV7-9 to TRBJ2-7; 11 bases are a match to TRBD2. With V trimmed by 5 bases and J by 7 bases, 7 bases remained unmatched. The CDR3 runs 14 residues. The germline CDR1 and CDR2 sequences are SEHNR and FQNEAQ (reference sequence). This CDR3 reads CASSVSGGAREQYF. The CDR3 nucleotides are TGTGCCAGCAGCGTTAGCGGGGGGGCCCGGGAGCAGTACTTC.